Each of the 7 T cell receptor beta chains below was sequenced from the same sample in a study of a mutant IDH1 vaccine in newly diagnosed glioma. Stated time point: week 35, safety follow-up. Vaccinated patients received 300 ug of mutant IDH1 20-mer peptide per dose, with topical imiquimod. TCRdb's table, derived via immunoSEQ multiplex PCR, lists solely in-frame clones and lacks some. Here the sample spans more than 45,000 clones, around 89% being singletons. The antigens of these receptors remain unknown. Sequenced here: PBMCs, sampled from a glioma patient whose treatment included an IDH1 peptide vaccine. Source of these receptors: a woman in her thirties or forties with glioma.

The count of this clone is one. This chain joins TRBV29-1 and TRBJ2-7; D may be TRBD2 (5 bases). V dropped 5 bases and J dropped 0 bases, with 11 bases sitting between them. Germline CDR1 SQVTM, CDR2 ANQGSEA. CDR3 length: 13 amino acids. The CDR3 sequence is CSVFVGSSYEQYF. The CDR3 region has the DNA TGCAGCGTTTTCGTAGGGAGCTCCTACGAGCAGTACTTC.

The chain carries TRBV28 and TRBJ2-7; D perhaps matches TRBD1 (5 bases). CDR1 is MDHEN, CDR2 SYDVKM, per germline. The germline V and J ends were trimmed by 7 bases and 2 bases, with 15 bases remaining between them. The CDR3 is made up of 14 amino acids. The chain's CDR3 is CASTPPDNPYEQYF. CDR3 in DNA: TGTGCCAGCACCCCCCCGGACAACCCCTACGAGCAGTACTTC.

The chain links TRBV5-1 to TRBJ1-1; maybe TRBD1 (6 bases). Trimming left V 3 bases short and J 7 bases short, with 16 bases between. Per germline, CDR1 SGHRS and CDR2 YFSETQ. The length of the CDR3 is 14 residues. The CDR3, as DNA: TGCGCCAGCAGCTACCAGGGGATGCGTGGTGAAGCTTTCTTT. It codes for CASSYQGMRGEAFF. Combining the CDR3 with reference TRBV5-1 and TRBJ1-1 gives the whole variable domain KAGVTQTPRYLIKTRGQQVTLSCSPISGHRSVSWYQQTPGQGLQFLFEYFSETQRNKGNFPGRFSGRQFSNSRSEMNVSTLELGDSALYLCASSYQGMRGEAFFGQGTRLTVV.

This chain uses TRBV19 with TRBJ2-2; 10 bases line up with TRBD2. V lost 5 bases and J lost 1; bases outside the gene matches: 1. The CDR3 loop spans 15 amino acids. Germline loops: CDR1 LNHDA, CDR2 SQIVND (reference sequence). DNA of the CDR3: TGTGCCAGTAGTTCTAGCGGGAGGAACACCGGGGAGCTGTTTTTT. Its protein product is CASSSSGRNTGELFF.

The V gene is TRBV5-4, the J gene TRBJ2-7; TRBD1 matches at 10 bases. Trimming cost V 0 bases and J 7 bases; bases outside gene matches: 7. The germline CDR1 and CDR2 sequences are SGHNT and YYREEE (reference sequence). The CDR3 contains 15 residues. The CDR3 DNA sequence: TGTGCCAGCAGCTTGGGGGGGACAGGGGTGTGGGAGCAGTACTTC. Translated: CASSLGGTGVWEQYF.

The gene calls are TRBV10-2 and TRBJ2-2; perhaps TRBD1 as D (5 bases). This CDR3 spans 13 amino acids. The germline V and J ends were trimmed by 4 bases and 4 bases, with 7 bases remaining between them. Per the germline V gene, CDR1 is WSHSY and CDR2 is SAAADI. As DNA, the CDR3 is TGCGCCAGCAGTGTTAGGGGCACCGGGGAGCTGTTTTTT. Translating gives CASSVRGTGELFF.

V is TRBV5-1 and J is TRBJ1-1; no reliable D call. Trimming stripped 0 bases from V and 1 base from J, with 4 bases between. Germline CDR1 reads SGHRS; CDR2 reads YFSETQ. This CDR3 has 13 residues. The CDR3 loop is CASSLDPNTEAFF. The CDR3 DNA is TGCGCCAGCAGCTTGGATCCGAACACTGAAGCTTTCTTT.